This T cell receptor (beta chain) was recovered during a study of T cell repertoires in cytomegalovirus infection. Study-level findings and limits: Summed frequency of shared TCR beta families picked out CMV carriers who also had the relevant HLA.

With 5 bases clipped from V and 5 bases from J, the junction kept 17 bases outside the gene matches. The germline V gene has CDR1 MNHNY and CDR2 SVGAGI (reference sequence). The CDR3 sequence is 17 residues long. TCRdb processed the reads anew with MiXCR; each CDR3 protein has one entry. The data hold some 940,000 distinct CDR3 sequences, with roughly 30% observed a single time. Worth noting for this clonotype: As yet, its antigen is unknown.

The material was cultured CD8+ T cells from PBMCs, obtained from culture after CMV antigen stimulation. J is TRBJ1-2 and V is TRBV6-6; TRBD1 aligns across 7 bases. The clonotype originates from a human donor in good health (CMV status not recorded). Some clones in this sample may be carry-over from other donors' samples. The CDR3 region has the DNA TGTGCCAGCAGTGTGGGGCGGACAGGCACTTTTCCTTATGGCTACACCTTC. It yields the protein CASSVGRTGTFPYGYTF.